The 13 T cell receptor beta chains reported below all come from one sample, sequenced in a study of blood T cell repertoires in COVID-19. Repertoires were generated with immunoSEQ multiplex PCR, while TCRdb's copy carries only in-frame clones and drops some. The sample carries fewer than 400,000 clones, roughly 90% recorded once. The sample was PBMCs or T cells enriched from blood (not recorded which). All receptors come from a woman under 40 who had been exposed to COVID-19.

This chain joins TRBV4-1 and TRBJ2-2; TRBD2 matches at 8 bases. The CDR3 totals 15 residues. Germline V gene lookup returns CDR1 MGHRA and CDR2 YSYEKL. The ends lost 4 bases at V and 5 bases at J; junction bases unmatched: 6. CDR3 sequence: CASSPPRGGTGELFF. The CDR3 bases are TGCGCCAGCAGCCCACCTCGGGGGGGTACCGGGGAGCTGTTTTTT.

The CDR3 DNA sequence: TGTGCCAGCAGCCCTATCGGACAGGTGAGGGGGCAGCCCCAGCATTTT. Protein: CASSPIGQVRGQPQHF. The chain uses TRBV21-1 and TRBJ1-5; the tabulated D call, TRBD1, remains unverified against the DNA. TRBV21-1 is flagged as a pseudogene. The CDR3 length is 16 residues.

This chain joins TRBV13 and TRBJ2-7, with TRBD1 matching over 9 bases. V trimming: 4 bases; J trimming: 6 bases; junction bases outside the gene matches: 10. CDR3 size: 15 residues. Looked up from germline, CDR1 is PRHDT and CDR2 is FYEKMQ (reference sequence). The CDR3 sequence is CASSSDPGQGREQYF. The CDR3, as DNA: TGTGCCAGCAGCTCCGACCCGGGACAGGGACGCGAGCAGTACTTC.

V and J are TRBV6-5 and TRBJ1-2, with D possibly being TRBD1 (6 bases). The CDR3 runs to 16 residues. Between the trimmed V and J ends, which lost 1 base and 6 bases, there was a span of 18 bases. Per germline, CDR1 MNHEY and CDR2 SVGAGI. The CDR3 DNA sequence: TGTGCCAGCAGTTACTACGTTGGACAGTCGGGAAATGGCTACACCTTC. Protein sequence: CASSYYVGQSGNGYTF.

V is TRBV6-4 and J is TRBJ1-4; a weak D match, TRBD1 (6 bases). V gave up 7 bases and J gave up 6 bases, with 18 bases separating them. Germline V gene lookup returns CDR1 MRHNA and CDR2 SNTAGT. There are 15 residues in the CDR3. CDR3 sequence: CASTQRGGVDEKLFF. DNA of the CDR3: TGTGCCAGCACCCAACGAGGGGGAGTCGATGAAAAACTGTTTTTT.

This clone was seen more than once but under ten times. The chain carries TRBV3-1 (or the pseudogene TRBV3-2) and TRBJ2-2, with 8 bases lining up with TRBD2. Germline V gene data show CDR1 as LGHDT and CDR2 as YNNKEL (reference sequence). CDR3 length: 15 residues. Trimming at V came to 2 bases and at J to 7 bases, leaving 6 bases not matched to a gene. The CDR3 sequence: CASSQPGGLGGELFF. CDR3 sequence (DNA): TGTGCCAGCAGCCAACCGGGGGGGTTAGGCGGGGAGCTGTTTTTT.

CDR3 coding DNA: TGTGCCAGCAGCCGACACGCCGCAGGAAGGAACTATGGCTACACCTTC. As protein: CASSRHAAGRNYGYTF. The J gene is TRBJ1-2, the V gene TRBV5-5, with unresolved D. This CDR3 has 16 amino acids. Germline CDR1 SGHKS, CDR2 YYEKEE (reference sequence). The V end was cut by 4 bases, the J end by 2 bases, with 18 bases between.

The V and J genes are TRBV7-2 and TRBJ1-4; 10 bases agree with TRBD1. Per germline, CDR1 SGHTA and CDR2 FQGNSA. This CDR3 comprises 14 residues. V lost 5 bases and J lost 6; bases outside the gene matches: 3. CDR3 in amino acids: CASSRGTGDEKLFF. In nucleotides, the CDR3 is TGTGCCAGCAGCCGGGGGACAGGGGATGAAAAACTGTTTTTT.

For the CDR3, the DNA is TGTGCCAGCAGCCAGGCGGGTGCATGGAGGGAAAAACTGTTTTTT. As protein: CASSQAGAWREKLFF. The rearrangement uses TRBV7-2 and TRBJ1-4; D uncertain. Trimming took 5 bases from V and 8 from J, leaving 18 bases between them. CDR1 and CDR2 from the germline V gene are SGHTA and FQGNSA. The CDR3 length is 15 residues.

The V call is TRBV29-1, the J call TRBJ2-7; TRBD1 matches 7 bases. The CDR3 extends over 14 amino acids. Looked up from germline, CDR1 is SQVTM and CDR2 is ANQGSEA. J gave up 0 bases and V 6 bases, and 8 bases lay outside the gene matches. CDR3 DNA: TGCAGCGTCGTCCGGACAGGTCGCTCCTACGAGCAGTACTTC. Residues: CSVVRTGRSYEQYF.

The chain couples TRBV24-1 to TRBJ2-5, with TRBD2 as a possible D gene (5 bases). CDR1 and CDR2 (germline): KGHDR, SFDVKD. The length of the CDR3 is 15 residues. The germline V and J ends were trimmed by 4 bases and 5 bases, with 16 bases remaining between them. The CDR3 bases are TGTGCCACCAGTGACGGCGGTACCCGAGGGGAGACCCAGTACTTC. Its protein product is CATSDGGTRGETQYF.

J is TRBJ2-5 and V is TRBV5-6; D is uncertain. Germline assignment: CDR1 SGHDT and CDR2 YYEEEE. Trimming stripped 1 base from V and 3 bases from J, with 7 bases between. The CDR3 runs to 13 residues. The CDR3 region is CASSLWPEETQYF. In DNA, the CDR3 is TGTGCCAGCAGCTTGTGGCCAGAAGAGACCCAGTACTTC. The full variable domain, in which reference TRBV5-6 and TRBJ2-5 provide the parts outside the CDR3, is DAGVTQSPTHLIKTRGQQVTLRCSPKSGHDTVSWYQQALGQGPQFIFQYYEEEERQRGNFPDRFSGHQFPNYSSELNVNALLLGDSALYLCASSLWPEETQYFGPGTRLLVL.

The chain is built from TRBV2 and TRBJ2-2; no clear D. This CDR3 has 11 residues. Germline V CDR1 and CDR2: SNHLY, FYNNEI. V lost 6 bases and J lost 6, with 5 bases in between. This CDR3 reads CASSGSGELFF. The CDR3 DNA follows: TGTGCCAGCAGCGGGTCCGGGGAGCTGTTTTTT. Full variable domain (rest looked up from reference TRBV2 and TRBJ2-2): EPEVTQTPSHQVTQMGQEVILRCVPISNHLYFYWYRQILGQKVEFLVSFYNNEISEKSEIFDDQFSVERPDGSNFTLKIRSTKLEDSAMYFCASSGSGELFFGEGSRLTVL.